This entry lists 20 T cell receptor beta chains sequenced from one sample in a study of T cells in lung cancer brain metastases. The protocol was immunoSEQ multiplex PCR, while the TCRdb copy is restricted to in-frame clones and leaves out a portion. The data hold about a thousand clones, with 93% observed a single time. Sequenced: tumor tissue from the primary lung tumor. These receptors were collected from a woman aged 40 to 49 with non-small cell lung cancer.

About this clone: One end of the junction fails to match germline, which may point to a read error. V and J are TRBV27 and TRBJ2-7, with 8 nucleotides matching TRBD2. The CDR3 loop spans 13 amino acids. Germline V gene sequence: CDR1 MNHEY, CDR2 SMNVEV (reference sequence). The CDR3 protein is CASSPYPERGFFF. The CDR3 DNA reads TGTGCCAGCAGTCCCTATCCAGAGCGGGGGTTCTTCTTC.

This chain uses TRBV12-5 with TRBJ2-3; 11 bases line up with TRBD2. This CDR3 spans 14 amino acids. Germline-derived CDR1 and CDR2 are LGHNT and FRNRAP. V was pared by 9 bases and J by 5 bases, with 7 bases of the junction left unmatched. In DNA, the CDR3 is TGTGCTAGGGTTAGCGGGAGGGCCGGAGATACGCAGTATTTT. Translating gives CARVSGRAGDTQYF. Based on the CDR3 plus reference TRBV12-5 and TRBJ2-3, the full variable domain is DARVTQTPRHKVTEMGQEVTMRCQPILGHNTVFWYRQTMMQGLELLAYFRNRAPLDDSGMPKDRFSAEMPDATLATLKIQPSEPRDSAVYFCARVSGRAGDTQYFGPGTRLTVL.

The chain links TRBV16 to TRBJ2-7, with 12 bases lining up with TRBD2. The length of the CDR3 is 18 residues. The ends lost 4 bases at V and 2 bases at J; junction bases unmatched: 12. Germline CDR1 KGHSY, CDR2 FQNENV. CDR3 DNA: TGTGCCAGCAGCCCTGGACTAGCGGGAACATATAAGACCTACGAGCAGTACTTC. Amino acids: CASSPGLAGTYKTYEQYF.

This chain uses TRBV27 with TRBJ1-3, with 7 nucleotides matching TRBD1. Looked up from germline, CDR1 is MNHEY and CDR2 is SMNVEV (reference sequence). Germline trimming cut 5 bases from V and 6 bases from J; bases unmatched to any gene: 10. This CDR3 comprises 15 residues. The CDR3 nucleotides are TGTGCCAGCAGTCGAACAGGGGTAGGGGAAAACACCATATATTTT. Its translation is CASSRTGVGENTIYF.

This sequence joins TRBV19 and TRBJ1-2; a weak D match, TRBD1 (6 bases). Germline CDR1 LNHDA, CDR2 SQIVND (reference sequence). This CDR3 is 13 amino acids long. Trimming cost V 6 bases and J 4 bases, with 12 bases left between them. In DNA, the CDR3 is TGTGCCAGTAGCCCAGGGGTTGGCTATGGCTACACCTTC. Its translation is CASSPGVGYGYTF.

The chain uses TRBV6-4 and TRBJ2-1; 7 positions agree with TRBD1. This CDR3 region has 14 residues. CDR1 and CDR2 (germline): MRHNA, SNTAGT. Trimming cost V 6 bases and J 8 bases; bases outside gene matches: 10. CDR3 residues: CASSPGQPFDEQFF. The CDR3, as DNA: TGTGCCAGCAGCCCGGGACAGCCTTTCGATGAGCAGTTCTTC.

The chain couples TRBV18 to TRBJ1-1; D not certain. This CDR3 has 13 amino acids. Germline V CDR1 and CDR2: KGHSH, LQKENI. V shed 0 bases and J shed 1 base, with 3 bases lying between them. CDR3 residues: CASSPPSNTEAFF. For the CDR3, the DNA is TGTGCCAGCTCACCACCGTCGAACACTGAAGCTTTCTTT. The entire variable domain, with the rest obtained from reference TRBV18 and TRBJ1-1, is as follows: NAGVMQNPRHLVRRRGQEARLRCSPMKGHSHVYWYRQLPEEGLKFMVYLQKENIIDESGMPKERFSAEFPKEGPSILRIQQVVRGDSAAYFCASSPPSNTEAFFGQGTRLTVV.

V and J are TRBV18 and TRBJ2-6; 7 bases match TRBD1. The CDR3 covers 17 residues. V dropped 6 bases and J dropped 0; count of bases not matched to a gene: 8. In germline, CDR1 is KGHSH, CDR2 LQKENI. The CDR3 reads CASSSRDSSSGANVLTF. The DNA for the CDR3 is TGTGCCAGCTCCTCCCGGGACAGCAGCTCTGGGGCCAACGTCCTGACTTTC.

The genes are TRBV13 and TRBJ2-5; the D gene is possibly TRBD2 (5 bases). CDR3 size: 14 residues. The germline V gene encodes CDR1 PRHDT and CDR2 FYEKMQ (reference sequence). V dropped 4 bases and J dropped 4 bases, with 13 bases sitting between them. The CDR3 region has the DNA TGTGCCAGCAGCTCAAAAAAGCTAGCAGAGACCCAGTACTTC. This gives the protein CASSSKKLAETQYF.

The chain links TRBV5-1 to TRBJ2-5; weak D call: TRBD2 (6 bases). Trimming stripped 5 bases from V and 3 bases from J, with 11 bases between. Germline CDR1 and CDR2: SGHRS and YFSETQ. This CDR3 has 13 residues. The CDR3 region has the DNA TGCGCCAGCAGTTGGACTACAGAAGAGACCCAGTACTTC. This gives the protein CASSWTTEETQYF.

The J gene is TRBJ1-1, the V gene TRBV6-5, with a tentative D call TRBD1 (6 bases). This CDR3 is built from 12 residues. V was trimmed by 2 bases and J by 7 bases, leaving 8 bases between them. The germline V gene has CDR1 MNHEY and CDR2 SVGAGI. CDR3 DNA: TGTGCCAGCAGTTACAGGGGGGGTGAAGCTTTCTTT. Translation: CASSYRGGEAFF.

The chain recombines TRBV7-6 with TRBJ2-1, with 14 bases identical to TRBD2. Germline V gene lookup returns CDR1 SGHVS and CDR2 FNYEAQ. The J segment lost 6 bases and the V segment lost 4 bases, leaving 8 bases of the junction unmatched. The CDR3 sequence is 17 residues long. CDR3 nucleotide sequence: TGTGCCAGCAGCTCAGGGACTAGCGGGAGTCGAATCAATGAGCAGTTCTTC. Amino acids: CASSSGTSGSRINEQFF.

This rearrangement joins TRBV27 to TRBJ2-7; a possible D gene is TRBD2 (7 bases). V lost 6 bases and J 9 bases, leaving 27 bases between the germline ends. This CDR3 contains 16 residues. Germline CDR1 reads MNHEY; CDR2 reads SMNVEV (reference sequence). As DNA, the CDR3 is TGTGCCAGCAGCCGGCAGGGGAACGGGCGGGGGATCGGGCAGTACTTC. Encoded protein: CASSRQGNGRGIGQYF.

The chain has TRBV5-1 and TRBJ1-3; 11 bases are shared with TRBD1. Trimming cost V 4 bases and J 4 bases; bases outside gene matches: 10. The CDR3 is made up of 17 amino acids. From germline, CDR1 is SGHRS and CDR2 YFSETQ. This CDR3 reads CASSPTGTGGIGNTIYF. In DNA, the CDR3 is TGCGCCAGCAGCCCTACCGGGACAGGGGGAATAGGAAACACCATATATTTT.

The chain recombines TRBV2 with TRBJ1-1; D gene unclear. V gave up 6 bases and J gave up 5 bases, with 4 bases separating them. Germline CDR1 is SNHLY and CDR2 is FYNNEI. There are 10 residues in the CDR3. The CDR3 loop reads CASRETEAFF. CDR3 nucleotide sequence: TGTGCCAGCAGGGAGACTGAAGCTTTCTTT.

This clone was found once. The V call is TRBV18, the J call TRBJ2-7; 7 bases match TRBD2. The germline V gene encodes CDR1 KGHSH and CDR2 LQKENI. The CDR3 contains 14 residues. V was pared by 2 bases and J by 3 bases, with 4 bases of the junction left unmatched. This CDR3 reads CASSPLREFYEQYF. The CDR3 bases are TGTGCCAGCTCACCATTGCGGGAGTTCTACGAGCAGTACTTC.

This rearrangement joins TRBV7-8 to TRBJ2-7, with 8 bases fitting TRBD2. Germline CDR1 and CDR2: SGHVS and FQNEAQ. The CDR3 extends over 15 amino acids. V lost 5 bases, J lost 6 bases, and 12 bases stayed unmatched. DNA for the CDR3: TGTGCCAGCAGCCCGTCGGCCAGCGGGAGAACCGAGCAGTACTTC. As protein: CASSPSASGRTEQYF.

The chain is built from TRBV11-2 and TRBJ1-2; 9 bases agree with TRBD1. This CDR3 contains 14 residues. Germline assignment: CDR1 SGHAT and CDR2 FQNNGV. The V segment lost 5 bases and the J segment 3 bases; nucleotides outside the gene matches: 4. The CDR3 bases are TGTGCCAGCAGCACCGGGACAGGGCACTATGGCTACACCTTC. As protein: CASSTGTGHYGYTF.

This clone occurred once. The CDR3 sequence is CASSLTGAFGNTIYF. Written as DNA, the CDR3 is TGCGCCAGCAGTCTGACAGGGGCCTTTGGAAACACCATATATTTT. This sequence joins TRBV5-1 and TRBJ1-3; 8 nucleotides match TRBD1. The J segment lost 3 bases and the V segment lost 5 bases, leaving 7 bases of the junction unmatched. Per germline, CDR1 SGHRS and CDR2 YFSETQ. This CDR3 comprises 15 residues.

As concerns this clone: An end of the junction differs from the germline gene, which may be a read error. The gene calls are TRBV7-3 and TRBJ2-1; 10 nucleotides agree with TRBD2. CDR3 size: 14 residues. CDR1 is SGHTA and CDR2 is FQGTGA in the germline V gene. CDR3: CASSQGLAYSEQFF. The CDR3 region has the DNA TGTGCCAGCAGCCAGGGACTAGCGTACAGTGAGCAGTTCTTC.